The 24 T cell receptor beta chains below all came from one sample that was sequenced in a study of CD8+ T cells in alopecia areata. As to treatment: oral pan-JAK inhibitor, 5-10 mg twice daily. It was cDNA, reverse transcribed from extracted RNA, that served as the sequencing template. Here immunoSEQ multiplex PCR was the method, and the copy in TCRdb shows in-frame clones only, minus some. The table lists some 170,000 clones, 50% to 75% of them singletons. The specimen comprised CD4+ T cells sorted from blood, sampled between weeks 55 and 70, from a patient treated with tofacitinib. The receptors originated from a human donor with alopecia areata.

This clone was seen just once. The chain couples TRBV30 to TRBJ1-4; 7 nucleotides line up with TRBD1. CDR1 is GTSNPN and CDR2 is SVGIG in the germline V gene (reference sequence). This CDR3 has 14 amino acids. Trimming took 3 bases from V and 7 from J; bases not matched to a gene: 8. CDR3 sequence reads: CAWSETGLGEKLFF. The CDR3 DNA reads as TGTGCCTGGAGCGAGACAGGGCTAGGTGAAAAACTGTTTTTT.

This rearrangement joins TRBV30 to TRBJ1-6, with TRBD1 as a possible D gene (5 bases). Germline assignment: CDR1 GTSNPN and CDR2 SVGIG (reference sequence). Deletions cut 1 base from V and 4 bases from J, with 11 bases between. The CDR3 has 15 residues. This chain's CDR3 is CAWSAAGTYNSPLHF. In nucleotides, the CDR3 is TGTGCCTGGAGTGCGGCCGGGACGTATAATTCACCCCTCCACTTT. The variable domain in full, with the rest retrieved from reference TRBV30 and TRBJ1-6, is SQTIHQWPATLVQPVGSPLSLECTVEGTSNPNLYWYRQAAGRGLQLLFYSVGIGQISSEVPQNLSASRPQDRQFILSSKKLLLSDSGFYLCAWSAAGTYNSPLHFGNGTRLTVT.

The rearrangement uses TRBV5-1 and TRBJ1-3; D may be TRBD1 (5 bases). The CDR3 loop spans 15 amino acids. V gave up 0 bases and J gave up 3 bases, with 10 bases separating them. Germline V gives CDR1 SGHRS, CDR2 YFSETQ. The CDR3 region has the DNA TGCGCCAGCAGCTTGGGAGGGGCGATTGGAAACACCATATATTTT. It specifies CASSLGGAIGNTIYF.

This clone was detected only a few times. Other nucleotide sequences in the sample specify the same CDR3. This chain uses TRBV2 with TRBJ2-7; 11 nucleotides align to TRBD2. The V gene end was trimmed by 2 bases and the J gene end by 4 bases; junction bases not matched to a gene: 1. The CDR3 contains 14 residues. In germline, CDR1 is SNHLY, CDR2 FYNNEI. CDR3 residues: CASSETSGSYEQYF. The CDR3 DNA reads TGTGCCAGCAGTGAAACTAGCGGGAGTTACGAGCAGTACTTC.

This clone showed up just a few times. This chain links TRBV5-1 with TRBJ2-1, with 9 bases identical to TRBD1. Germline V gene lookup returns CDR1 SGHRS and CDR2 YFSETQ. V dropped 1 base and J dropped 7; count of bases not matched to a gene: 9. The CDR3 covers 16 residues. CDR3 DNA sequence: TGCGCCAGCAGCTTGTTCGGGACAGGGAGAGTTAATGAGCAGTTCTTC. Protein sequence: CASSLFGTGRVNEQFF.

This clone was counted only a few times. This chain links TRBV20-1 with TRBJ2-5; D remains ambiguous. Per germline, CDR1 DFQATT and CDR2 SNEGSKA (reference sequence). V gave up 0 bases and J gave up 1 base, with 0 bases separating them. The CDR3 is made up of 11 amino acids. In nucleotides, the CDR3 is TGCAGTGCTAGAGACCAAGAGACCCAGTACTTC. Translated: CSARDQETQYF.

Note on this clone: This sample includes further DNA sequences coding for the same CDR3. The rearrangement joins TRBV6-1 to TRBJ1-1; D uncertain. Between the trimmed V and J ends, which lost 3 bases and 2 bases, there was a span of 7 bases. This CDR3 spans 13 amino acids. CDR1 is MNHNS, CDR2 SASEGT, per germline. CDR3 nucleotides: TGTGCCAGCAGTGAGACGGGCAACACTGAAGCTTTCTTT. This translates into CASSETGNTEAFF.

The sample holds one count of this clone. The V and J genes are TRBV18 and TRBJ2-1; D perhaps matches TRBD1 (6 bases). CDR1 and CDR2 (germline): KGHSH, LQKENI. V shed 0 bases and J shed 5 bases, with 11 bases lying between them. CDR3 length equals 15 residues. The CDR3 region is CASSPPSGQHNEQFF. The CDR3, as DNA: TGTGCCAGCTCACCACCGAGTGGACAGCACAATGAGCAGTTCTTC. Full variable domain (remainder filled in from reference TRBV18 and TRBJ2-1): NAGVMQNPRHLVRRRGQEARLRCSPMKGHSHVYWYRQLPEEGLKFMVYLQKENIIDESGMPKERFSAEFPKEGPSILRIQQVVRGDSAAYFCASSPPSGQHNEQFFGPGTRLTVL.

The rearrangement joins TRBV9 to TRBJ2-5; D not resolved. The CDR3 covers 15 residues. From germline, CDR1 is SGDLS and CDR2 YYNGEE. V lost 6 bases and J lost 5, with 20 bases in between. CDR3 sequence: CASTSRAERMETQYF. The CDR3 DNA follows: TGTGCCAGCACCAGCCGGGCCGAGAGGATGGAGACCCAGTACTTC.

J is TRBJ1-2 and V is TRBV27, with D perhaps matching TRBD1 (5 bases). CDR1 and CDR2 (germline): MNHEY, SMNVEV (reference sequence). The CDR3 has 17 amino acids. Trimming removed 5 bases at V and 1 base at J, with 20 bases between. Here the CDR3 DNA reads TGTGCCAGCAGTAAGGACACGGAGGGAGGTTATAACTATGGCTACACCTTC. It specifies CASSKDTEGGYNYGYTF.

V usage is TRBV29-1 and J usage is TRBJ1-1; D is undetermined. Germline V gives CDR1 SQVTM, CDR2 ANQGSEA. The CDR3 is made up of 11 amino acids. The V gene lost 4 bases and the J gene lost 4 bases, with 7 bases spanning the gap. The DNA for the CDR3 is TGCAGCGTTGCAGGTAGCACTGAAGCTTTCTTT. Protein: CSVAGSTEAFF.

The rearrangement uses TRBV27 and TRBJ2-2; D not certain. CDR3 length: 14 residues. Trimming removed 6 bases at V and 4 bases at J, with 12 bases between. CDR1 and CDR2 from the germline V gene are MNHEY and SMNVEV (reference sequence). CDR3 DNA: TGTGCCAGCAGCTACATACCGTCCACCGGGGAGCTGTTTTTT. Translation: CASSYIPSTGELFF.

The CDR3 DNA sequence: TGTGCCACCAGCAGAGTTTCGGGGGTTCTCATGAACACTGAAGCTTTCTTT. As protein: CATSRVSGVLMNTEAFF. This sequence joins TRBV15 and TRBJ1-1; a possible D gene is TRBD1 (5 bases). Trimming took 1 base from V and 0 from J, leaving 15 bases between them. The CDR3 covers 17 residues. Germline V lookup: CDR1 LNHNV, CDR2 YYDKDF (reference sequence).

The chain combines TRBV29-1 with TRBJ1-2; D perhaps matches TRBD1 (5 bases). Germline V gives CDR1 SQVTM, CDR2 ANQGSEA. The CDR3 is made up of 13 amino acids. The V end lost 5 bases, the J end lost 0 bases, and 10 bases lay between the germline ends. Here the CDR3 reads CSVSTGPNYGYTF. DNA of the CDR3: TGCAGCGTTAGCACAGGACCTAACTATGGCTACACCTTC.

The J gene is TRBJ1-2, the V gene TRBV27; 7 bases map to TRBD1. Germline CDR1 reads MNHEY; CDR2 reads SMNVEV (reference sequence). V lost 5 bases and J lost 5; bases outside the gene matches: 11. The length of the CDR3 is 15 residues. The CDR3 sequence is CASSAKRQGLYGYTF. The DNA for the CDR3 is TGTGCCAGCAGTGCCAAACGACAGGGTTTATATGGCTACACCTTC.

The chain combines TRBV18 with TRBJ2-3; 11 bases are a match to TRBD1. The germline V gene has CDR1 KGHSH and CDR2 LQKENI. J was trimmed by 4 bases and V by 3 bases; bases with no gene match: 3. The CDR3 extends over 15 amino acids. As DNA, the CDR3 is TGTGCCAGCTCACCTTCGGGACAGGGGGCAGATACGCAGTATTTT. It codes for CASSPSGQGADTQYF.

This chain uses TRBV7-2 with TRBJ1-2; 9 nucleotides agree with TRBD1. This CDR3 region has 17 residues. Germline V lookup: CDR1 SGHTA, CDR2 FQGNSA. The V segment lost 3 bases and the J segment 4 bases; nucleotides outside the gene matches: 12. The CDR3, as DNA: TGTGCCAGCAGCTTTGGGACAGGGTCCTCTCTACTCTATGGCTACACCTTC. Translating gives CASSFGTGSSLLYGYTF.

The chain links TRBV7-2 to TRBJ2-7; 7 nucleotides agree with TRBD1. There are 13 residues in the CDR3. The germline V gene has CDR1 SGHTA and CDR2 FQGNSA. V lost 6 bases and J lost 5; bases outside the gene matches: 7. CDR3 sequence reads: CASSPDRANEQYF. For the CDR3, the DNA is TGTGCCAGCAGTCCCGACAGGGCCAACGAGCAGTACTTC.

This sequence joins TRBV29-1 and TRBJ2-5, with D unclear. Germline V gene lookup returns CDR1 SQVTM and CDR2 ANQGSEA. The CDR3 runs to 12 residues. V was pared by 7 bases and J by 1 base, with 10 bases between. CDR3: CSGGASQETQYF. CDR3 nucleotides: TGCAGCGGAGGAGCGTCCCAAGAGACCCAGTACTTC.

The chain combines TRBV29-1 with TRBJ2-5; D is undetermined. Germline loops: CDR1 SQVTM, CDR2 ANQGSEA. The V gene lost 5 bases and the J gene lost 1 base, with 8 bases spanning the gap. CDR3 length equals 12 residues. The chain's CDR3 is CSVRQVQETQYF. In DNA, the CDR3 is TGCAGCGTTCGACAAGTCCAAGAGACCCAGTACTTC.

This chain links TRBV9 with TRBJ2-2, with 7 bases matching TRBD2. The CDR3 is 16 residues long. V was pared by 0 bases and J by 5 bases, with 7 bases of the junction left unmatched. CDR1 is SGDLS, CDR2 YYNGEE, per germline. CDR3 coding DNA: TGTGCCAGCAGCGTAGCAAGCGGGGTGCGAACCGGGGAGCTGTTTTTT. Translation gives CASSVASGVRTGELFF.

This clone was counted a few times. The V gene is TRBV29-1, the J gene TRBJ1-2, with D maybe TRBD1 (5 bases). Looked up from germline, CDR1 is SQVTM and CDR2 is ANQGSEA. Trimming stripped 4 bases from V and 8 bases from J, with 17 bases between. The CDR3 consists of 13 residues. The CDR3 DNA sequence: TGCAGCGTTGCTCGACAGACAACTTACGGCTACACCTTC. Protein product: CSVARQTTYGYTF.

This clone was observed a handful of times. The CDR3 spells CASSGSQLAGDANEQFF. CDR3 nucleotides: TGTGCCAGCAGCGGGTCTCAATTAGCGGGGGACGCGAATGAGCAGTTCTTC. This chain links TRBV2 with TRBJ2-1; 9 bases are shared with TRBD2. Germline V gene lookup returns CDR1 SNHLY and CDR2 FYNNEI. Trimming removed 6 bases from V and 7 bases from J; junction bases left unmatched: 16. This CDR3 region has 17 residues.

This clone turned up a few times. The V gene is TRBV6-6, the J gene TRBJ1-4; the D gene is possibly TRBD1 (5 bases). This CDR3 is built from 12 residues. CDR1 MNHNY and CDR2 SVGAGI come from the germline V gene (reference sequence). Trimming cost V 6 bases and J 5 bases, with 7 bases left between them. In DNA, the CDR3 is TGTGCCAGCAGGGGGCGAAATGAAAAACTGTTTTTT. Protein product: CASRGRNEKLFF.